This T cell receptor beta chain was sequenced for a study of blood T cell repertoires in COVID-19. Generated by immunoSEQ multiplex PCR, the TCRdb table keeps only in-frame clones and is missing some. The sample has 70,000 or so clones, around nine tenths seen once. Trimming shortened V by 0 bases and J by 6 bases, and 15 bases separated the two germline ends. The CDR3 is 16 residues long. The germline gives CDR1 SEHNR, CDR2 FQNEAQ (reference sequence). V is TRBV7-9 and J is TRBJ2-1, with a weak D call TRBD1 (6 bases). The clonotype originates from a young woman with acute or convalescent COVID-19. Material: peripheral blood. The CDR3 DNA sequence: TGTGCCAGCAGCTTAGCTCAAGGGGGTTCTGGCAATGAGCAGTTCTTC. It yields the protein CASSLAQGGSGNEQFF.